This T cell receptor (beta chain) was sequenced for a study of blood T cell repertoires in COVID-19. Overall study: The study drew acute and convalescent COVID-19 samples from the United States, Italy and Spain.

Followed over time, Seattle patients had been enrolled while infection was active. Original methodology: Cell counts per sample came from amplifying reference gene primers. Clones were sequenced by immunoSEQ multiplex PCR, and TCRdb holds only the in-frame ones, with some missing. V and J calls and clone size are those listed in that table; D and trimming were worked out from the DNA. The sample contains hundreds of thousands of clones, about 94% of which appear only once. V dropped 3 bases and J dropped 0; count of bases not matched to a gene: 5. Germline V lookup: CDR1 SGHDN, CDR2 FVKESK. The CDR3 is 15 amino acids.

Sequencing was carried out using peripheral blood. This sequence joins TRBV14 and TRBJ2-7, with 7 positions matching TRBD1. The TCR comes from a man aged 55 to 70 with COVID-19, enrolled during active disease. The CDR3, as DNA: TGTGCCAGCAGCCATCGGACAGGTGTCTCCTACGAGCAGTACTTC. This codes for CASSHRTGVSYEQYF.